This entry describes one TCR beta chain. This record comes from a study of T cell responses to AZD1222 COVID-19 vaccine. Per the germline V gene, CDR1 is MDHEN and CDR2 is SYDVKM. Deletions cut 6 bases from V and 7 bases from J, with 7 bases between. The CDR3 covers 12 residues. Data came from immunoSEQ multiplex PCR; TCRdb stores just in-frame clones and leaves some out. Found here are 150,000 to 200,000 clones, around 92% of them singletons; the top ten hold 1% to 1.5%. This clonotype was sampled from an adult who received the AZD1222 COVID-19 vaccine. The V gene is TRBV28, the J gene TRBJ1-6; D unclear. The specimen was peripheral blood, collected 28 days after the second AZD1222 dose. In nucleotides, the CDR3 is TGTGCCAGCAGCGATAGGAATTCACCCCTCCACTTT. Its translation is CASSDRNSPLHF.